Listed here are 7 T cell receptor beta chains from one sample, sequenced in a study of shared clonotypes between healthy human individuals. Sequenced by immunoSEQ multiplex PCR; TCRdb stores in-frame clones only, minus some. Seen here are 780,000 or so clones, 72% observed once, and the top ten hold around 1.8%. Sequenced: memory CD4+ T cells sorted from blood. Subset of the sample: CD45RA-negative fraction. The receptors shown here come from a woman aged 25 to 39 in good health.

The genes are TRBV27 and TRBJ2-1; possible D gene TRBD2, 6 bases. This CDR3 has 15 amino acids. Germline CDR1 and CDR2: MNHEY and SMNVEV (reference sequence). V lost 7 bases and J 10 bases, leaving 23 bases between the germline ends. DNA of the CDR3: TGTGCCAGCACCTCACCGGGAGCACTCCACCGCGAGCAGTTCTTC. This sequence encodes CASTSPGALHREQFF.

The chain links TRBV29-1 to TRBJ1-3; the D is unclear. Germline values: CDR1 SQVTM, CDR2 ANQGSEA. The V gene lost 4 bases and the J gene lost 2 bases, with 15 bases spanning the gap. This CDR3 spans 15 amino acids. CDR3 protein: CSVGADSNPGNTIYF. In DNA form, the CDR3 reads TGCAGCGTTGGAGCCGACTCAAACCCTGGAAACACCATATATTTT.

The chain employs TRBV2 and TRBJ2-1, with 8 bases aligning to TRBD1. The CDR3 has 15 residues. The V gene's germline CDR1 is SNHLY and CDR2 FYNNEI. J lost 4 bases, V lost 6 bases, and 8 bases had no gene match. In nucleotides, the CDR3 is TGTGCCAGCAGCCGTGACAGGGGACAATACAATGAGCAGTTCTTC. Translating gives CASSRDRGQYNEQFF.

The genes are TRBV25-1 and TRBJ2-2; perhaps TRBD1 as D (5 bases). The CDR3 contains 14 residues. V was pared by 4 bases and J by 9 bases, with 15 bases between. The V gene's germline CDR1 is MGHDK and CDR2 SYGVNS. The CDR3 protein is CASSGGVQSRELFF. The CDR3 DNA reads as TGTGCCAGCAGTGGGGGCGTCCAGTCCAGGGAGCTGTTTTTT.

The CDR3 here is CASSLGLAGGAVDEQFF. Here the CDR3 DNA reads TGCGCCAGCAGCCTCGGACTAGCGGGAGGGGCTGTGGATGAGCAGTTCTTC. The chain uses TRBV5-1 and TRBJ2-1, with TRBD2 matching 15 bases. This CDR3 spans 17 amino acids. In germline, CDR1 is SGHRS, CDR2 YFSETQ. Losses at the gene ends were 4 bases for V and 8 bases for J; bases not matched to a gene: 10.

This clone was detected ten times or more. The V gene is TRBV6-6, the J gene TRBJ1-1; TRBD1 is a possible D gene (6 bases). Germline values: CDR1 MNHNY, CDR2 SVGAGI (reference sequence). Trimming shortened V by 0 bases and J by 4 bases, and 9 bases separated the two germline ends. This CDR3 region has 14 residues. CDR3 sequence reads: CASSYSIRGTEAFF. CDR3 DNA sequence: TGTGCCAGCAGTTACTCGATCAGGGGCACTGAAGCTTTCTTT.

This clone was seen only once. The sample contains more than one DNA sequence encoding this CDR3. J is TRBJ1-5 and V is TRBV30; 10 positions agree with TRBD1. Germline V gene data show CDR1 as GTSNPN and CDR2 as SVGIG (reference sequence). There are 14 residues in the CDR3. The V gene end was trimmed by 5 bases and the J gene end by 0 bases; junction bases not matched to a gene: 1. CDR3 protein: CAWDRGLSNQPQHF. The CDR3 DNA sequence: TGTGCCTGGGACAGGGGGCTTAGCAATCAGCCCCAGCATTTT. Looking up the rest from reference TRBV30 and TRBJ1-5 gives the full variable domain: SQTIHQWPATLVQPVGSPLSLECTVEGTSNPNLYWYRQAAGRGLQLLFYSVGIGQISSEVPQNLSASRPQDRQFILSSKKLLLSDSGFYLCAWDRGLSNQPQHFGDGTRLSIL.